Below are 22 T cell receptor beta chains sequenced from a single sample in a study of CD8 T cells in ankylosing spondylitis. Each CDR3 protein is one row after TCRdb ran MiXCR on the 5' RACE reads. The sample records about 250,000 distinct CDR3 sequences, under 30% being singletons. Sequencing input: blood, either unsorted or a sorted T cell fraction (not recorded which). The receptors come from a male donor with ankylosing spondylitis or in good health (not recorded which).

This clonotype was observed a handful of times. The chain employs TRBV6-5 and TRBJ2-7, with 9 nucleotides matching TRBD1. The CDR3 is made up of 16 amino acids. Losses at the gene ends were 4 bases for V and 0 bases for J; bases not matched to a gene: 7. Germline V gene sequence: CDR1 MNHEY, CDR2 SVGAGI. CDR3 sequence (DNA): TGTGCCAGCAGTTCTCCGGGACAGGGTAGCTCCTACGAGCAGTACTTC. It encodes CASSSPGQGSSYEQYF.

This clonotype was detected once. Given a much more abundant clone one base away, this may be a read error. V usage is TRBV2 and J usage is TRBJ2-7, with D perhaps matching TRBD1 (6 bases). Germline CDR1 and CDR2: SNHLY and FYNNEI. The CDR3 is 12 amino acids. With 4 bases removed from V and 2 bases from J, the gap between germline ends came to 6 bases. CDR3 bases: TGTGCCAGCAGTGGGACAGCCTACGAGCAGTACTTC. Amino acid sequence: CASSGTAYEQYF.

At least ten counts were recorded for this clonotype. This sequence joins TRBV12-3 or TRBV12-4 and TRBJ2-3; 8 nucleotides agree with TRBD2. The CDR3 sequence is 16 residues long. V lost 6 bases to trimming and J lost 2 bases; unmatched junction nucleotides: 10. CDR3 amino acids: CASRTSGGGSTDTQYF. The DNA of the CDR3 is TGTGCCAGCAGGACGTCTGGCGGGGGGTCCACAGATACGCAGTATTTT.

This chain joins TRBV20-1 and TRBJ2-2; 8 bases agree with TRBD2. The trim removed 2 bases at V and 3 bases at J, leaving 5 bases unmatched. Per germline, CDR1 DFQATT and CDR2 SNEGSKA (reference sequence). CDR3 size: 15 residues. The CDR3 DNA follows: TGCAGTGCTAGATCTAGCGGGCGGGACACCGGGGAGCTGTTTTTT. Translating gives CSARSSGRDTGELFF.

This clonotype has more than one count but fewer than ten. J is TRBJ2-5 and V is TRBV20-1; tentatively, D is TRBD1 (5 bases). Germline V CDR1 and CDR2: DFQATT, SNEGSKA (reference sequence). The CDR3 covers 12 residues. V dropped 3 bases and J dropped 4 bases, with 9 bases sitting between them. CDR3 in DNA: TGCAGTGCTAGTCGTAGGGGAGAGACCCAGTACTTC. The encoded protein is CSASRRGETQYF.

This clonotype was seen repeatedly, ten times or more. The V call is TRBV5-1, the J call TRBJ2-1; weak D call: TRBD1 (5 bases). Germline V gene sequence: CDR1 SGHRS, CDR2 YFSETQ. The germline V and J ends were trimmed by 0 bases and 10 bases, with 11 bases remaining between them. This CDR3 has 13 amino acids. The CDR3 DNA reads TGCGCCAGCAGCTTGGGACAGCGCGAAGAGCAGTTCTTC. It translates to CASSLGQREEQFF.

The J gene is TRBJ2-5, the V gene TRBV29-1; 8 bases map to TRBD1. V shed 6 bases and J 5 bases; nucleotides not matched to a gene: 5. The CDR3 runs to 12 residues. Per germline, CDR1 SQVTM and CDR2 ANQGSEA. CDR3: CSVQGAGETQYF. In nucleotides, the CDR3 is TGCAGCGTGCAGGGGGCCGGGGAGACCCAGTACTTC.

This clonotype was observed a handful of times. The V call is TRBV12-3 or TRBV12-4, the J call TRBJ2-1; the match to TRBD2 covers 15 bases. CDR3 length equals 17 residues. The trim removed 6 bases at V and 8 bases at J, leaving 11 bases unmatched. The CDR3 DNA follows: TGTGCCAGCAGGTCCGGGACTAGCGGGGGGACCACCCATGAGCAGTTCTTC. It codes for CASRSGTSGGTTHEQFF.

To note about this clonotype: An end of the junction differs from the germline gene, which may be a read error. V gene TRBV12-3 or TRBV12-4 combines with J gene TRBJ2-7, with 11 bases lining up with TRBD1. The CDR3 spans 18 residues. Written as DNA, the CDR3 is TGTGCCCGCAGTCCGGGACAGGGGGTGAGCGGGGTTCCCTACGAGCAGTACTTC. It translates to CARSPGQGVSGVPYEQYF.

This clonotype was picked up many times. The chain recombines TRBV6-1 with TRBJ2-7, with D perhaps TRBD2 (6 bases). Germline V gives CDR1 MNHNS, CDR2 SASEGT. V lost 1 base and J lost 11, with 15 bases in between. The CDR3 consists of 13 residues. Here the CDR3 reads CASSEDWTREEYF. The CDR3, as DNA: TGTGCCAGCAGTGAAGATTGGACGAGGGAGGAGTACTTC.

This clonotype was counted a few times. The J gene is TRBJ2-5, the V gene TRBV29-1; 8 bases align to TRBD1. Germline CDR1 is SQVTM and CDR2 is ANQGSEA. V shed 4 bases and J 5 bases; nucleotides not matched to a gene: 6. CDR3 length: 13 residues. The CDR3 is CSVVQGATETQYF. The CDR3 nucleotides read TGCAGCGTTGTGCAGGGGGCAACGGAGACCCAGTACTTC.

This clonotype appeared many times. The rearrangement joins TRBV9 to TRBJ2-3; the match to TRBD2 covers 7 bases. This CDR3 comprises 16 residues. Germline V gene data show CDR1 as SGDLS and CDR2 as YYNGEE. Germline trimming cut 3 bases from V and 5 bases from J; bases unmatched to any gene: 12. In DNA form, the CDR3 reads TGTGCCAGCAGCGGGGGAGGCGGGGGTGTCCTAGATACGCAGTATTTT. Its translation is CASSGGGGGVLDTQYF.

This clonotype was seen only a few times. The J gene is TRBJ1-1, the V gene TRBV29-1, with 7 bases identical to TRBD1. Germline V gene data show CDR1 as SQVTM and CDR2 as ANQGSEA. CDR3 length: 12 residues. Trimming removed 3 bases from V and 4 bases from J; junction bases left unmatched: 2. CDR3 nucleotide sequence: TGCAGCGTTGAGGACAGGTTCACTGAAGCTTTCTTT. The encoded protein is CSVEDRFTEAFF.

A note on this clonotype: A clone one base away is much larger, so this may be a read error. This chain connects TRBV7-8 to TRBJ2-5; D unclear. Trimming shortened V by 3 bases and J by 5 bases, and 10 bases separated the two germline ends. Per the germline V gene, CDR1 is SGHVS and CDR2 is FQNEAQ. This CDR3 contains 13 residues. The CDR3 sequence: CASSFGVSETQYF. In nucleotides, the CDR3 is TGTGCCAGCAGCTTTGGAGTGTCGGAGACCCAGTACTTC.

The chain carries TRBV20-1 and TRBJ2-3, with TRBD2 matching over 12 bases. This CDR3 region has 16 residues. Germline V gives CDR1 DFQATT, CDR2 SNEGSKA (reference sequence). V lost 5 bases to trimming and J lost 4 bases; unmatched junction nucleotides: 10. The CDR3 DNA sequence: TGCAGTGCTCCAAACCCCCTAGCGGGGGGGCCAGATACGCAGTATTTT. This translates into CSAPNPLAGGPDTQYF.

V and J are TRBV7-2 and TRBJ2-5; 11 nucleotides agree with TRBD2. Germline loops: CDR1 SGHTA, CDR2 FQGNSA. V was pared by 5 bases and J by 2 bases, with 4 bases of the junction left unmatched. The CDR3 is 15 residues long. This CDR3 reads CASSPLAGGQETQYF. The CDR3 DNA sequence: TGTGCCAGCAGCCCGCTAGCGGGGGGACAAGAGACCCAGTACTTC.

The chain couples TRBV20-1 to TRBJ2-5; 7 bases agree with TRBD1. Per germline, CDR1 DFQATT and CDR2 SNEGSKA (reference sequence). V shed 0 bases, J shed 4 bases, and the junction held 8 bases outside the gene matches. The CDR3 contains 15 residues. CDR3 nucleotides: TGCAGTGCTAGAGATTCGGCAGGGGGTGGAGAGACCCAGTACTTC. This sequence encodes CSARDSAGGGETQYF.

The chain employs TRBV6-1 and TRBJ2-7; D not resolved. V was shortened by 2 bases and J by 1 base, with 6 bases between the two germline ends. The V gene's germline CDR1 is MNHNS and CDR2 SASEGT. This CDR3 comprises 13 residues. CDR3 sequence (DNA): TGTGCCAGCAGTGAAACCCTATCCTACGAGCAGTACTTC. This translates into CASSETLSYEQYF.

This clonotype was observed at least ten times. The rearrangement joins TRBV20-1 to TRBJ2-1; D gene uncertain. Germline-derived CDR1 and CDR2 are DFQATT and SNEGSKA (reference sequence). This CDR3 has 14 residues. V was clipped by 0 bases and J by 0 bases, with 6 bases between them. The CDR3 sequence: CSAREDSSYNEQFF. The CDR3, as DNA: TGCAGTGCTAGAGAGGATAGCTCCTACAATGAGCAGTTCTTC.

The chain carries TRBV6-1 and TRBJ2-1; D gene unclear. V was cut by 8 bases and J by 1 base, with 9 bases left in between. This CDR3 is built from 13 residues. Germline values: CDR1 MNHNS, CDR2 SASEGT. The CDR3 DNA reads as TGTGCCAGCCGATGGGAATCCTACAATGAGCAGTTCTTC. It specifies CASRWESYNEQFF.

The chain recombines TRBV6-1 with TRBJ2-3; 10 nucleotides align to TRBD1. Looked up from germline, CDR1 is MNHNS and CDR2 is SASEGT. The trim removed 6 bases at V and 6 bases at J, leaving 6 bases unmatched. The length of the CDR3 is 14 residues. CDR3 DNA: TGTGCCAGCAGCGACAGGGGGCTGAAGGATACGCAGTATTTT. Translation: CASSDRGLKDTQYF.

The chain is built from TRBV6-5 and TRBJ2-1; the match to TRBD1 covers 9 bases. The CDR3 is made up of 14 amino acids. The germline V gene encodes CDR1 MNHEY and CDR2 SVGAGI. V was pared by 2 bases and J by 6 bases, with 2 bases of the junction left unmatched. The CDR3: CASSYGTGPNEQFF. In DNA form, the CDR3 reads TGTGCCAGCAGTTACGGGACAGGGCCCAATGAGCAGTTCTTC.